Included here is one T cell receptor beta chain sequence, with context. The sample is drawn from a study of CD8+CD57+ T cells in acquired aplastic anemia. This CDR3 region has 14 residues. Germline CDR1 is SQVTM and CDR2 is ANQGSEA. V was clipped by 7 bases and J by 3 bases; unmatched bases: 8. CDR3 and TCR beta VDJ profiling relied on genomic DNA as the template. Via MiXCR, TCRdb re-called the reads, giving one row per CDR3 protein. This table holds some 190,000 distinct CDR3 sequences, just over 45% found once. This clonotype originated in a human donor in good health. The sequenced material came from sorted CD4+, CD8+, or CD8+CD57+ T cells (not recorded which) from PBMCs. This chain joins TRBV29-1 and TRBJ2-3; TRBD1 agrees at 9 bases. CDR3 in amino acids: CSAALGQGTDTQYF. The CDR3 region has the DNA TGCAGCGCCGCCTTGGGACAGGGAACAGATACGCAGTATTTT.